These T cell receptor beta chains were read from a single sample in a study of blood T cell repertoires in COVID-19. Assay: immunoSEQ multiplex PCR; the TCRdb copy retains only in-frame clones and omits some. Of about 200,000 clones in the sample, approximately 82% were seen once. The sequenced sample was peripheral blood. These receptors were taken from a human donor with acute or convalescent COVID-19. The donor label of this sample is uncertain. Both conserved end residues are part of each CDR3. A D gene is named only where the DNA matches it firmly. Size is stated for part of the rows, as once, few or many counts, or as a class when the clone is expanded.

CDR3nt: TGTGCCAGCAGCCATCACGGAGTGGATGAGCAGTTCTTC
CDR3aa: CASSHHGVDEQFF
d_gene: .
v_gene: TRBV3-1/TRBV3-2
j_gene: TRBJ2-1
abundance: .

CDR3nt: TGTGCCAGCTCGACGACTAGCGGAGGGAACACCGGGGAGCTGTTTTTT
CDR3aa: CASSTTSGGNTGELFF
d_gene: TRBD2
v_gene: TRBV18
j_gene: TRBJ2-2
abundance: .

CDR3nt: TGTGCCAGCAGCTTAGGAATTGGCGGCAGGGGATCCCGTGGCTACACCTTC
CDR3aa: CASSLGIGGRGSRGYTF
d_gene: .
v_gene: TRBV7-2
j_gene: TRBJ1-2
abundance: .

CDR3nt: TGTGCCAGCAGCCAAGGCAGCTCCTATAATTCACCCCTCCACTTT
CDR3aa: CASSQGSSYNSPLHF
d_gene: .
v_gene: TRBV3-1/TRBV3-2
j_gene: TRBJ1-6
abundance: .

CDR3nt: TGTGCCAGTAGTACGAGGGGAGGGGGCACTGAAGCTTTCTTT
CDR3aa: CASSTRGGGTEAFF
d_gene: .
v_gene: TRBV19
j_gene: TRBJ1-1
abundance: .

CDR3nt: TGTGCCAGCAGCGTAGGACTAGACGTTGTCACAGATACGCAGTATTTT
CDR3aa: CASSVGLDVVTDTQYF
d_gene: TRBD2
v_gene: TRBV5-6
j_gene: TRBJ2-3
abundance: .

CDR3nt: TGTGCCAGCAGCAAACGCGGGGGGGCGGACTCCTACAATGAGCAGTTCTTC
CDR3aa: CASSKRGGADSYNEQFF
d_gene: .
v_gene: TRBV21-1
j_gene: TRBJ2-1
abundance: .

CDR3nt: TGTGCCATCAGTGAGTCGTCGGGGGAGCAGTTCTTC
CDR3aa: CAISESSGEQFF
d_gene: .
v_gene: TRBV10-3
j_gene: TRBJ2-1
abundance: .

CDR3nt: TGTGCCAGCAGTGCCCGGGACAGGGTTGCCGGAAACACCATATATTTT
CDR3aa: CASSARDRVAGNTIYF
d_gene: TRBD1
v_gene: TRBV27
j_gene: TRBJ1-3
abundance: .

CDR3nt: TGTGCCAGCAGCTTCAGGGGAGATCCCTCCGAGCAGTACTTC
CDR3aa: CASSFRGDPSEQYF
d_gene: .
v_gene: TRBV7-6
j_gene: TRBJ2-7
abundance: .

CDR3nt: TGCGCCAGCAGCTTGGCATCCGAGAGCGGGGAGCTGTTTTTT
CDR3aa: CASSLASESGELFF
d_gene: .
v_gene: TRBV5-1
j_gene: TRBJ2-2
abundance: few

CDR3nt: TGTGCCAGCAGCTTAAGGGGTTCGGGACTAGCGGTAAATGAGCAGTTCTTC
CDR3aa: CASSLRGSGLAVNEQFF
d_gene: TRBD2
v_gene: TRBV7-2
j_gene: TRBJ2-1
abundance: .

CDR3nt: TGTGCCAGCAGCAAAGATGGAGAAGCCTACGAGCAGTACTTC
CDR3aa: CASSKDGEAYEQYF
d_gene: .
v_gene: TRBV21-1
j_gene: TRBJ2-7
abundance: .

CDR3nt: TGTGCCAGCAGCTCTACTAGCGGGAGTGGGTACGAGCAGTACTTC
CDR3aa: CASSSTSGSGYEQYF
d_gene: TRBD2
v_gene: TRBV7-8
j_gene: TRBJ2-7
abundance: .

CDR3nt: TGTGCCAGCAGCTTAGAACGGAATCAGCCCCAGCATTTT
CDR3aa: CASSLERNQPQHF
d_gene: .
v_gene: TRBV7-2
j_gene: TRBJ1-5
abundance: once

CDR3nt: TGTGCCAGTAGTAGGCCGGACAGAGTGGGCGAGCAGTACTTC
CDR3aa: CASSRPDRVGEQYF
d_gene: .
v_gene: TRBV19
j_gene: TRBJ2-7
abundance: .

CDR3nt: TGTGCCAGCACTAAGGCGGACAGTTTTAACTATGGCTACACCTTC
CDR3aa: CASTKADSFNYGYTF
d_gene: .
v_gene: TRBV6-5
j_gene: TRBJ1-2
abundance: .

CDR3nt: TGTGCCAGCAGTATCCCGGGACAGGGGATCCACGAGCAGTACTTC
CDR3aa: CASSIPGQGIHEQYF
d_gene: TRBD1
v_gene: TRBV28
j_gene: TRBJ2-7
abundance: .

CDR3nt: TGTGCCAGCAGCGCTAGCAGAGGCTCCTACAATGAGCAGTTCTTC
CDR3aa: CASSASRGSYNEQFF
d_gene: .
v_gene: TRBV7-3
j_gene: TRBJ2-1
abundance: .

CDR3nt: TGTGCCAGCAGCTTAGGGGGGGTTTACGAGCAGTACTTC
CDR3aa: CASSLGGVYEQYF
d_gene: .
v_gene: TRBV11-2
j_gene: TRBJ2-7
abundance: .

CDR3nt: TGTGCCAGCAGCTTGGCCCGTTGGGCGGGTAACACCGGGGAGCTGTTTTTT
CDR3aa: CASSLARWAGNTGELFF
d_gene: .
v_gene: TRBV5-6
j_gene: TRBJ2-2
abundance: .

CDR3nt: TGTGCCACCAGCAGGTCAGGGGTTTTAGAGACCCAGTACTTC
CDR3aa: CATSRSGVLETQYF
d_gene: .
v_gene: TRBV15
j_gene: TRBJ2-5
abundance: .

CDR3nt: TGTGCCAGCAGTGATTCCGGACTTGGTAATCAGCCCCAGCATTTT
CDR3aa: CASSDSGLGNQPQHF
d_gene: .
v_gene: TRBV25-1
j_gene: TRBJ1-5
abundance: .

CDR3nt: TGTGCCAGCAGTCTCCGGACAGGGTATACTGAAGCTTTCTTT
CDR3aa: CASSLRTGYTEAFF
d_gene: TRBD1
v_gene: TRBV28
j_gene: TRBJ1-1
abundance: .

CDR3nt: TGTGCCAGCAGCGTAGCGACGAGACAGGGGGCAGATACGCAGTATTTT
CDR3aa: CASSVATRQGADTQYF
d_gene: TRBD1
v_gene: TRBV9
j_gene: TRBJ2-3
abundance: .

CDR3nt: TGCAGTGCTAGTCCAGGTCCCGATGAAAAACTGTTTTTT
CDR3aa: CSASPGPDEKLFF
d_gene: .
v_gene: TRBV20-1
j_gene: TRBJ1-4
abundance: few

CDR3nt: TGTGCCAGCAGCCCTCGACAGAGATCCTATAATTCACCCCTCCACTTT
CDR3aa: CASSPRQRSYNSPLHF
d_gene: .
v_gene: TRBV6-6
j_gene: TRBJ1-6
abundance: .

CDR3nt: TGTGCCAGCAGCGTAGCTACGACAGGGGGGAGGGAGCTGTTTTTT
CDR3aa: CASSVATTGGRELFF
d_gene: TRBD1
v_gene: TRBV9
j_gene: TRBJ2-2
abundance: .

CDR3nt: TGTGCCAGCAGCCCATTTTCGATTGGACAGGGTTACGAGCAGTACTTC
CDR3aa: CASSPFSIGQGYEQYF
d_gene: TRBD1
v_gene: TRBV9
j_gene: TRBJ2-7
abundance: .

CDR3nt: TGTGCCAGCAGAGCGGACAGTAGAGGCAGCAATCAGCCCCAGCATTTT
CDR3aa: CASRADSRGSNQPQHF
d_gene: .
v_gene: TRBV27
j_gene: TRBJ1-5
abundance: .

CDR3nt: TGCGCCAGCAGCTTGGGGACCGGGACAGGGGACTACGAGCAGTACTTC
CDR3aa: CASSLGTGTGDYEQYF
d_gene: TRBD1
v_gene: TRBV5-1
j_gene: TRBJ2-7
abundance: .

CDR3nt: TGTGCCAGCAGCTTAAGCTTCGCACTAGCGGGAGTAAATGAGCAGTTCTTC
CDR3aa: CASSLSFALAGVNEQFF
d_gene: TRBD2
v_gene: TRBV7-2
j_gene: TRBJ2-1
abundance: .

CDR3nt: TGTGCCAGCAGCCAGCCGACAGGGGGGTACACCGGGGAGCTGTTTTTT
CDR3aa: CASSQPTGGYTGELFF
d_gene: TRBD1
v_gene: TRBV5-5
j_gene: TRBJ2-2
abundance: .

CDR3nt: TGTGCCAGCAGTCCGTTGACTAGCGGATACGAGCAGTACTTC
CDR3aa: CASSPLTSGYEQYF
d_gene: TRBD2
v_gene: TRBV6-5
j_gene: TRBJ2-7
abundance: once

CDR3nt: TGTGCCAGCAGCACGAGTCCTTACGAGCAGTACTTC
CDR3aa: CASSTSPYEQYF
d_gene: .
v_gene: TRBV11-1
j_gene: TRBJ2-7
abundance: .

CDR3nt: TGTGCCAGCAGTTACTCGATGGCAGGGCTTACCTACGAGCAGTACTTC
CDR3aa: CASSYSMAGLTYEQYF
d_gene: .
v_gene: TRBV6-5
j_gene: TRBJ2-7
abundance: many

CDR3nt: TGTGCCAGCAGCCGATTGGGACAGGGGGCGGCTAGCGGGGATGAGCAGTTCTTC
CDR3aa: CASSRLGQGAASGDEQFF
d_gene: TRBD1
v_gene: TRBV7-6
j_gene: TRBJ2-1
abundance: .

CDR3nt: TGTGCCAGCTTTGAGGGGACAGGGAGCACAGATACGCAGTATTTT
CDR3aa: CASFEGTGSTDTQYF
d_gene: TRBD1
v_gene: TRBV9
j_gene: TRBJ2-3
abundance: .

CDR3nt: TGTGCCAGCAGCTTGGGGGCAGGGAACCGGAACACCATATATTTT
CDR3aa: CASSLGAGNRNTIYF
d_gene: .
v_gene: TRBV5-4
j_gene: TRBJ1-3
abundance: .

CDR3nt: TGTGCCAGCAGCCAGGACTCGACCTACGAGCAGTACTTC
CDR3aa: CASSQDSTYEQYF
d_gene: .
v_gene: TRBV5-4
j_gene: TRBJ2-7
abundance: .

CDR3nt: TGTGCCAGCAGTTACTCCGCAGGTAGTAGCACAGATACGCAGTATTTT
CDR3aa: CASSYSAGSSTDTQYF
d_gene: .
v_gene: TRBV6-2/TRBV6-3
j_gene: TRBJ2-3
abundance: few

CDR3nt: TGTGCCAGCTCAGGACAGGGGAACTATGGCTACACCTTC
CDR3aa: CASSGQGNYGYTF
d_gene: TRBD1
v_gene: TRBV18
j_gene: TRBJ1-2
abundance: few

CDR3nt: TGTGCCAGCAGTTACCCGTACCTAACGCTTCACTCCTACAATGAGCAGTTCTTC
CDR3aa: CASSYPYLTLHSYNEQFF
d_gene: .
v_gene: TRBV6-2/TRBV6-3
j_gene: TRBJ2-1
abundance: .

CDR3nt: TGTGCCAGCATCACGGGGGACAGGTACCAAGAGACCCAGTACTTC
CDR3aa: CASITGDRYQETQYF
d_gene: .
v_gene: TRBV21-1
j_gene: TRBJ2-5
abundance: .

CDR3nt: TGTGCCAGCAGCTCAGCGGCCCACAGGGGCACAGATACGCAGTATTTT
CDR3aa: CASSSAAHRGTDTQYF
d_gene: .
v_gene: TRBV7-6
j_gene: TRBJ2-3
abundance: .

CDR3nt: TGTGCCAGCATTCTAGCGGTCGCGAGGAATGAGCAGTTCTTC
CDR3aa: CASILAVARNEQFF
d_gene: TRBD2
v_gene: TRBV6-5
j_gene: TRBJ2-1
abundance: .

CDR3nt: TGTGCCAGCAGCTTCCCCTTAGCCGGGGAGCTGTTTTTT
CDR3aa: CASSFPLAGELFF
d_gene: .
v_gene: TRBV11-2
j_gene: TRBJ2-2
abundance: .

CDR3nt: TGTGCCAGCCCCCCTGCCGACGGGGAAGAGACCCAGTACTTC
CDR3aa: CASPPADGEETQYF
d_gene: .
v_gene: TRBV7-8
j_gene: TRBJ2-5
abundance: .